Presented here are 32 T cell receptor beta chains from one specimen sequenced in a study of blood T cells in healthy people across ages. A second PCR, run for about 7 to 11 cycles, used a sample-barcoded 5' primer plus a J-beta primer mix. A single record per CDR3 protein comes from TCRdb applying MiXCR to the 5' RACE reads. In the table there are about 320,000 distinct CDR3 sequences, about 25% of which are singletons. The sample consisted of blood. The source of these receptors is a woman in her seventies in good health.

The rearrangement joins TRBV5-1 to TRBJ1-2; 9 nucleotides line up with TRBD1. Germline trimming cut 4 bases from V and 6 bases from J; bases unmatched to any gene: 13. Germline loops: CDR1 SGHRS, CDR2 YFSETQ. This CDR3 region has 16 residues. CDR3 region: CASSVSLGTGHNGYTF. CDR3 nucleotide sequence: TGCGCCAGCAGCGTCAGCCTAGGGACAGGGCATAATGGCTACACCTTC. The full variable domain, with the rest looked up from reference TRBV5-1 and TRBJ1-2, is KAGVTQTPRYLIKTRGQQVTLSCSPISGHRSVSWYQQTPGQGLQFLFEYFSETQRNKGNFPGRFSGRQFSNSRSEMNVSTLELGDSALYLCASSVSLGTGHNGYTFGSGTRLTVV.

The table lists this clonotype with a few counts. The chain links TRBV5-1 to TRBJ2-7; 8 nucleotides align to TRBD1. The end of the DNA is better explained by TRBJ2-1, so the J call may be wrong. CDR1 SGHRS and CDR2 YFSETQ come from the germline V gene. The CDR3 has 15 amino acids. The chain's CDR3 is CASSAQRQGANEQFF. CDR3 in DNA: TGCGCCAGCAGCGCACAACGGCAGGGGGCGAATGAGCAGTTCTTC.

This clonotype was counted a few times. The chain combines TRBV28 with TRBJ2-2, with 7 bases identical to TRBD2. Trimming cost V 7 bases and J 6 bases; bases outside gene matches: 8. CDR1 is MDHEN and CDR2 is SYDVKM in the germline V gene. The CDR3 sequence is 14 residues long. CDR3 in DNA: TGTGCCAGCAAAAAGGGCGGGAGCGCCGGGGAGCTGTTTTTT. This gives the protein CASKKGGSAGELFF.

The DNA of the CDR3 is TGCGCCAGCAGCCAAGGTGCCAGCGGGAGCGGAGAGACCCAGTACTTC. Amino acids: CASSQGASGSGETQYF. V gene TRBV4-1 combines with J gene TRBJ2-5; 8 nucleotides line up with TRBD2. The CDR3 contains 16 residues. Trimming removed 1 base from V and 4 bases from J; junction bases left unmatched: 8. Germline V gene sequence: CDR1 MGHRA, CDR2 YSYEKL.

The genes are TRBV6-1 and TRBJ2-6, with D unclear. V lost 3 bases and J lost 9, with 9 bases in between. CDR1 and CDR2 from the germline V gene are MNHNS and SASEGT. The CDR3 contains 13 residues. The CDR3 protein is CASSEDPNNVLTF. The CDR3 bases are TGTGCCAGCAGTGAGGACCCAAACAACGTCCTGACTTTC.

The chain employs TRBV28 and TRBJ2-1; D call uncertain. CDR3 size: 15 residues. The V end was cut by 4 bases, the J end by 0 bases, with 10 bases between. Germline V CDR1 and CDR2: MDHEN, SYDVKM. The CDR3 DNA follows: TGTGCCAGCAGTTCCTCGCGGCTCTCCTACAATGAGCAGTTCTTC. It encodes CASSSSRLSYNEQFF. Full variable domain (outside the CDR3, taken from reference TRBV28 and TRBJ2-1): DVKVTQSSRYLVKRTGEKVFLECVQDMDHENMFWYRQDPGLGLRLIYFSYDVKMKEKGDIPEGYSVSREKKERFSLILESASTNQTSMYLCASSSSRLSYNEQFFGPGTRLTVL.

The sample holds a few counts of this clonotype. This may arise from a read error, as a much more abundant clone is one base away. This chain links TRBV20-1 with TRBJ1-4; 7 nucleotides align to TRBD1. This CDR3 contains 14 residues. Germline loops: CDR1 DFQATT, CDR2 SNEGSKA (reference sequence). The CDR3 region is CSARRQGTNKKLFF. The CDR3 DNA follows: TGCAGTGCTAGACGACAGGGAACTAATAAAAAACTGTTTTTT.

The V and J genes are TRBV5-1 and TRBJ2-1, with 10 bases fitting TRBD2. The CDR3 is 17 residues long. Germline-derived CDR1 and CDR2 are SGHRS and YFSETQ. Trimming at V came to 1 base and at J to 9 bases, leaving 13 bases not matched to a gene. The chain's CDR3 is CASSLNLAGAGSGEQFF. The CDR3 DNA reads as TGCGCCAGCAGCTTGAACCTAGCGGGAGCTGGATCGGGTGAGCAGTTCTTC.

The chain is built from TRBV5-8 and TRBJ2-6; D not resolved. The germline V gene encodes CDR1 SGHTS and CDR2 YDEGEE. Between the trimmed V and J ends, which lost 1 base and 4 bases, there was a span of 9 bases. There are 15 residues in the CDR3. The CDR3 sequence: CASSLLVGGANVLTF. The CDR3 bases are TGTGCCAGCAGCTTGCTGGTCGGAGGGGCCAACGTCCTGACTTTC.

This chain connects TRBV7-2 to TRBJ2-1; possible D gene TRBD2, 5 bases. Trimming removed 0 bases at V and 6 bases at J, with 9 bases between. The CDR3 contains 14 residues. Per germline, CDR1 SGHTA and CDR2 FQGNSA. The CDR3 nucleotides read TGTGCCAGCAGCTTAGCTTGGGCGGGCAATGAGCAGTTCTTC. This sequence encodes CASSLAWAGNEQFF. The full variable domain, completed using reference TRBV7-2 and TRBJ2-1, is GAGVSQSPSNKVTEKGKDVELRCDPISGHTALYWYRQSLGQGLEFLIYFQGNSAPDKSGLPSDRFSAERTGGSVSTLTIQRTQQEDSAVYLCASSLAWAGNEQFFGPGTRLTVL.

This clonotype came up many times. The chain joins TRBV6-1 to TRBJ2-4; D possibly corresponds to TRBD1 (5 bases). V was cut by 4 bases and J by 8 bases, with 12 bases left in between. Germline lookup yields CDR1 MNHNS and CDR2 SASEGT. This CDR3 contains 13 residues. CDR3 sequence reads: CASSAKPRDIQYF. CDR3 coding DNA: TGTGCCAGCAGTGCCAAGCCCAGGGACATTCAGTACTTC.

V and J are TRBV6-6 and TRBJ2-3; D not certain. Germline CDR1 reads MNHNY; CDR2 reads SVGAGI (reference sequence). V was clipped by 4 bases and J by 6 bases, with 14 bases between them. The CDR3 loop spans 14 amino acids. The CDR3 loop reads CASSSSMGPDTQYF. CDR3 sequence (DNA): TGTGCCAGCAGTTCCTCTATGGGCCCGGATACGCAGTATTTT.

This clonotype was seen a handful of times. The gene calls are TRBV5-1 and TRBJ1-2; unclear D gene. The CDR3 spans 14 residues. The V end lost 4 bases, the J end lost 0 bases, and 10 bases lay between the germline ends. Germline lookup yields CDR1 SGHRS and CDR2 YFSETQ. The CDR3 is CASSTDLPNYGYTF. DNA of the CDR3: TGCGCCAGCAGCACGGACCTGCCTAACTATGGCTACACCTTC.

As concerns this clonotype: A read error may account for a junction end that differs from germline. The CDR3 nucleotides are TGCGCCGGCAGCCGGGGGCCGACTAGCGGGATGGGGACCCAGTACTTC. This translates into CAGSRGPTSGMGTQYF. V gene TRBV4-1 combines with J gene TRBJ2-5, with 11 bases aligning to TRBD2. This CDR3 contains 16 residues. Germline V CDR1 and CDR2: MGHRA, YSYEKL.

This clonotype has only a few counts. The gene calls are TRBV7-9 and TRBJ1-1; 8 bases agree with TRBD1. This CDR3 comprises 16 residues. Germline lookup yields CDR1 SEHNR and CDR2 FQNEAQ (reference sequence). The V segment lost 5 bases and the J segment 2 bases; nucleotides outside the gene matches: 10. The CDR3 region is CASSLRNDRGNTEAFF. In nucleotides, the CDR3 is TGTGCCAGCAGCCTCAGGAATGACAGGGGAAACACTGAAGCTTTCTTT.

The chain combines TRBV12-3 or TRBV12-4 with TRBJ2-7, with 12 bases fitting TRBD2. The junction had 5 bases not matched to a gene; V was cut back by 6 bases and J by 2 bases. This CDR3 contains 15 residues. The CDR3 here is CASRNGLAGPYEQYF. The CDR3 DNA sequence: TGTGCCAGCAGGAACGGACTAGCGGGGCCCTACGAGCAGTACTTC.

V gene TRBV20-1 combines with J gene TRBJ1-2; D is unclear. This CDR3 is built from 14 residues. CDR1 and CDR2 from the germline V gene are DFQATT and SNEGSKA (reference sequence). The V end was cut by 0 bases, the J end by 6 bases, with 14 bases between. The CDR3 sequence is CSARDQLGRNGYTF. CDR3 coding DNA: TGCAGTGCTAGAGATCAGCTGGGGAGGAATGGCTACACCTTC.

V usage is TRBV4-2 and J usage is TRBJ1-5; a weak D match, TRBD1 (5 bases). This CDR3 region has 16 residues. Germline assignment: CDR1 LGHNA and CDR2 YNFKEQ. V was clipped by 1 base and J by 6 bases, with 16 bases between them. The CDR3 bases are TGTGCCAGCAGCCAAGGGGCGGGGGTATTTCGTCAGCCCCAGCATTTT. Translating it yields CASSQGAGVFRQPQHF.

V is TRBV29-1 and J is TRBJ1-4; D is unresolved. V lost 6 bases, J lost 5 bases, and 13 bases lay in between. The germline CDR1 and CDR2 sequences are SQVTM and ANQGSEA. The CDR3 sequence is 13 residues long. Here the CDR3 reads CSVGAASNEKLFF. The CDR3 DNA reads TGCAGCGTCGGAGCAGCTTCCAATGAAAAACTGTTTTTT.

This clonotype has more than one count but fewer than ten. The rearrangement joins TRBV7-8 to TRBJ2-7, with unresolved D. Germline loops: CDR1 SGHVS, CDR2 FQNEAQ. Trimming cost V 1 base and J 2 bases, with 12 bases left between them. CDR3 size: 15 residues. The CDR3 DNA reads TGTGCCAGCAGCTTAGACGGCAGCAAGACCTACGAGCAGTACTTC. Its translation: CASSLDGSKTYEQYF.

A few counts support this clonotype. The genes are TRBV28 and TRBJ2-7; a possible D gene is TRBD2 (5 bases). Gene TRBJ2-1 matches the end of the DNA better, so the J call may be wrong. The CDR3 runs to 13 residues. Germline V CDR1 and CDR2: MDHEN, SYDVKM. DNA for the CDR3: TGTGCCAGCAGTTTTCAGGCGGGCAATGAGCAGTTCTTC. This codes for CASSFQAGNEQFF.

The chain is built from TRBV5-1 and TRBJ1-2, with D possibly matching TRBD1 (5 bases). This CDR3 is built from 14 residues. With 3 bases removed from V and 7 bases from J, the gap between germline ends came to 16 bases. Germline lookup yields CDR1 SGHRS and CDR2 YFSETQ. The CDR3 DNA reads as TGCGCCAGCAGCTCGACTCCGGGACTCCCTGGCTACACCTTC. Its protein is CASSSTPGLPGYTF.

The chain carries TRBV4-1 and TRBJ2-5; D might be TRBD1 (5 bases). V was cut by 2 bases and J by 7 bases, with 17 bases left in between. Per the germline V gene, CDR1 is MGHRA and CDR2 is YSYEKL. The CDR3 totals 15 residues. The CDR3 protein is CASSQPNAGQGTQYF. The CDR3 DNA reads as TGCGCCAGCAGCCAACCCAACGCTGGTCAGGGGACCCAGTACTTC.

V is TRBV15 and J is TRBJ1-1, with D possibly being TRBD1 (6 bases). The germline V gene encodes CDR1 LNHNV and CDR2 YYDKDF (reference sequence). There are 14 residues in the CDR3. Trimming stripped 4 bases from V and 6 bases from J, with 15 bases between. The CDR3 loop reads CATSIQVGGSEAFF. In nucleotides, the CDR3 is TGTGCCACCAGCATCCAAGTAGGGGGGTCTGAAGCTTTCTTT.

This clonotype was observed a handful of times. This chain links TRBV20-1 with TRBJ2-5; no clear D gene. The CDR3 has 11 amino acids. V was clipped by 3 bases and J by 11 bases, with 13 bases between them. CDR1 is DFQATT, CDR2 SNEGSKA, per germline (reference sequence). CDR3 residues: CSASIQGEQYF. CDR3 nucleotide sequence: TGCAGTGCTAGTATACAAGGAGAGCAGTACTTC.

The chain carries TRBV20-1 and TRBJ2-5; D is undetermined. The V gene's germline CDR1 is DFQATT and CDR2 SNEGSKA (reference sequence). Trimming cost V 2 bases and J 1 base, with 14 bases left between them. The CDR3 loop spans 15 amino acids. Here the CDR3 DNA reads TGCAGTGCTAGATCAGACCTTTATATCCAAGAGACCCAGTACTTC. Its protein product is CSARSDLYIQETQYF.

This clonotype was counted a few times. The V gene is TRBV28, the J gene TRBJ1-1; D call uncertain. This CDR3 is 11 amino acids long. The germline V and J ends were trimmed by 10 bases and 0 bases, with 6 bases remaining between them. Germline-derived CDR1 and CDR2 are MDHEN and SYDVKM. Written as DNA, the CDR3 is TGTGCCATCGAGGTGAACACTGAAGCTTTCTTT. Protein: CAIEVNTEAFF. Full variable domain (remainder filled in from reference TRBV28 and TRBJ1-1): DVKVTQSSRYLVKRTGEKVFLECVQDMDHENMFWYRQDPGLGLRLIYFSYDVKMKEKGDIPEGYSVSREKKERFSLILESASTNQTSMYLCAIEVNTEAFFGQGTRLTVV.

Many counts were recorded for this clonotype. This chain links TRBV7-2 with TRBJ2-7; 10 bases align to TRBD2. The CDR3 sequence is 14 residues long. V lost 5 bases, J lost 4 bases, and 5 bases stayed unmatched. CDR1 is SGHTA, CDR2 FQGNSA, per germline. The DNA of the CDR3 is TGTGCCAGCAGCCCCTCAGCGGGAGGGTACGAGCAGTACTTC. It is translated as CASSPSAGGYEQYF. The full variable domain, in which reference TRBV7-2 and TRBJ2-7 provide the parts outside the CDR3, is GAGVSQSPSNKVTEKGKDVELRCDPISGHTALYWYRQSLGQGLEFLIYFQGNSAPDKSGLPSDRFSAERTGGSVSTLTIQRTQQEDSAVYLCASSPSAGGYEQYFGPGTRLTVT.

In this sample, this clonotype turned up once. The chain combines TRBV20-1 with TRBJ2-1, with 10 bases lining up with TRBD2. CDR3 length equals 15 residues. Looked up from germline, CDR1 is DFQATT and CDR2 is SNEGSKA (reference sequence). V was clipped by 8 bases and J by 2 bases; unmatched bases: 9. CDR3 nucleotide sequence: TGCAGTTCAAGCGGGAGGGCCTCGGCCTACAATGAGCAGTTCTTC. Its translation: CSSSGRASAYNEQFF.

J is TRBJ2-1 and V is TRBV20-1; unclear D gene. Trimming pared 7 bases from V and 4 bases from J, leaving 17 bases between. Germline V gene lookup returns CDR1 DFQATT and CDR2 SNEGSKA (reference sequence). The CDR3 is made up of 14 amino acids. CDR3 bases: TGCAGTGTTCAGAGGCGGTCCCTATACAATGAGCAGTTCTTC. Translated: CSVQRRSLYNEQFF.

The CDR3 reads CSARDRRLAGSTGELFF. The CDR3 nucleotides read TGCAGTGCTAGAGATCGGAGGCTAGCGGGGAGTACCGGGGAGCTGTTTTTT. The chain is built from TRBV20-1 and TRBJ2-2; 9 bases match TRBD2. Trimming at V came to 0 bases and at J to 5 bases, leaving 10 bases not matched to a gene. The CDR3 totals 17 residues. Germline CDR1 and CDR2: DFQATT and SNEGSKA (reference sequence).

V is TRBV20-1 and J is TRBJ1-2, with 8 bases that match TRBD1. The CDR3 covers 15 residues. V trimming: 3 bases; J trimming: 3 bases; junction bases outside the gene matches: 9. Germline V gene sequence: CDR1 DFQATT, CDR2 SNEGSKA (reference sequence). The chain's CDR3 is CSASLGQGRDYGYTF. The DNA for the CDR3 is TGCAGTGCTAGCCTTGGACAGGGAAGGGACTATGGCTACACCTTC.